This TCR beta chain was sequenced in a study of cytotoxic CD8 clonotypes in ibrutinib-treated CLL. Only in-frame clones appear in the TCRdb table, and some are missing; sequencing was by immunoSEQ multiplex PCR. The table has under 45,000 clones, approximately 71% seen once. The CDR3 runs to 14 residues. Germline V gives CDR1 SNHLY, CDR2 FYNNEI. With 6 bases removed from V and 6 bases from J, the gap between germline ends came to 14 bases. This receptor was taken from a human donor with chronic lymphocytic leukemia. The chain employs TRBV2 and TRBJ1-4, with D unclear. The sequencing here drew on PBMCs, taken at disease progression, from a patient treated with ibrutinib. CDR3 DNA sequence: TGTGCCAGCAGCCTCAGGCGCACAGATGAAAAACTGTTTTTT. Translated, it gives CASSLRRTDEKLFF. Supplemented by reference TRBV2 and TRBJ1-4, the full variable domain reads EPEVTQTPSHQVTQMGQEVILRCVPISNHLYFYWYRQILGQKVEFLVSFYNNEISEKSEIFDDQFSVERPDGSNFTLKIRSTKLEDSAMYFCASSLRRTDEKLFFGSGTQLSVL.